These T cell receptor beta chains were read from a single sample in a study of OX40 agonist ivuxolimab in advanced cancers. The protocol was immunoSEQ multiplex PCR, while the TCRdb copy is restricted to in-frame clones and leaves out a portion. This sample has around 70,000 clones, with around four fifths found just once. The specimen was CD4+ or CD8+ T cells sorted from blood, collected in a trial of the OX40 agonist ivuxolimab. Receptor source: an adult with an advanced solid tumor such as melanoma, head and neck, liver or kidney cancer. Both conserved end residues are part of each CDR3. The order of the fields is D gene, clone size, V gene, J gene, CDR3 protein, CDR3 DNA. The D gene is left open where the match is weak. A row's size may be missing; if present it is once, few, many or a size class.

d_call: -; clone_size: once; v_call: TRBV15; j_call: TRBJ2-5; cdr3_aa: CATSRDLAEETQYF; cdr3_nt: TGTGCCACCAGCAGAGATTTGGCAGAAGAGACCCAGTACTTC
d_call: -; clone_size: few; v_call: TRBV19; j_call: TRBJ2-3; cdr3_aa: CASKRGVGEADTQYF; cdr3_nt: TGTGCCAGCAAGCGAGGGGTGGGAGAGGCAGATACGCAGTATTTT
d_call: -; clone_size: -; v_call: TRBV19; j_call: TRBJ2-3; cdr3_aa: CASSSMEGRQGTQYF; cdr3_nt: TGTGCCAGTAGTAGTATGGAGGGCCGGCAGGGGACGCAGTATTTT
d_call: TRBD2; clone_size: -; v_call: TRBV7-8; j_call: TRBJ2-4; cdr3_aa: CASSLEGLAASKNIQYF; cdr3_nt: TGTGCCAGCAGCTTAGAGGGACTAGCGGCCTCCAAAAACATTCAGTACTTC
d_call: -; clone_size: -; v_call: TRBV9; j_call: TRBJ2-1; cdr3_aa: CASSDRRRQGAFGLAGPEQFF; cdr3_nt: TGTGCCAGCAGCGACCGGAGGAGACAGGGGGCCTTCGGACTAGCGGGTCCCGAGCAGTTCTTC
d_call: -; clone_size: -; v_call: TRBV10-3; j_call: TRBJ2-7; cdr3_aa: CAISESTALRDLSYEQYF; cdr3_nt: TGTGCCATCAGTGAGTCAACCGCACTCCGGGACCTCTCCTACGAGCAGTACTTC
d_call: TRBD1; clone_size: -; v_call: TRBV7-9; j_call: TRBJ1-1; cdr3_aa: CASSPGTDSTEAFF; cdr3_nt: TGTGCCAGCAGTCCCGGGACAGATAGCACTGAAGCTTTCTTT
d_call: -; clone_size: -; v_call: TRBV5-1; j_call: TRBJ1-1; cdr3_aa: CASSLRTGNTEAFF; cdr3_nt: TGCGCCAGCAGCTTACGCACTGGGAACACTGAAGCTTTCTTT
d_call: -; clone_size: -; v_call: TRBV28; j_call: TRBJ1-1; cdr3_aa: CASSPTVGAPEAFF; cdr3_nt: TGTGCCAGCAGTCCCACGGTAGGAGCACCTGAAGCTTTCTTT
d_call: -; clone_size: -; v_call: TRBV7-2; j_call: TRBJ2-7; cdr3_aa: CASSLGAAGSYEQYF; cdr3_nt: TGTGCCAGCAGCTTAGGGGCGGCAGGGTCCTACGAGCAGTACTTC
d_call: TRBD2; clone_size: -; v_call: TRBV5-1; j_call: TRBJ2-3; cdr3_aa: CASRMTSGATDTQYF; cdr3_nt: TGCGCCAGCCGAATGACTAGCGGTGCCACAGATACGCAGTATTTT
d_call: -; clone_size: -; v_call: TRBV6-6; j_call: TRBJ1-2; cdr3_aa: CASSYSWGIDYGYTF; cdr3_nt: TGTGCCAGCAGTTACTCGTGGGGAATTGACTATGGCTACACCTTC
d_call: -; clone_size: once; v_call: TRBV4-2; j_call: TRBJ2-1; cdr3_aa: CASSLRGGREYNEQFF; cdr3_nt: TGTGCCAGCAGCCTAAGAGGGGGGAGGGAATACAATGAGCAGTTCTTC
d_call: TRBD1; clone_size: -; v_call: TRBV18; j_call: TRBJ1-2; cdr3_aa: CASSPTGQDYGYTF; cdr3_nt: TGTGCCAGCTCACCGACAGGGCAGGACTATGGCTACACCTTC
d_call: -; clone_size: -; v_call: TRBV6-6; j_call: TRBJ1-1; cdr3_aa: CASSRVGGLNTEAFF; cdr3_nt: TGTGCCAGCAGTAGGGTTGGGGGCCTGAACACTGAAGCTTTCTTT
d_call: -; clone_size: -; v_call: TRBV6-1; j_call: TRBJ2-1; cdr3_aa: CASSGRGGYNEQFF; cdr3_nt: TGTGCCAGCAGTGGCAGGGGGGGTTACAATGAGCAGTTCTTC
d_call: -; clone_size: -; v_call: TRBV9; j_call: TRBJ1-1; cdr3_aa: CASSVGNPNTEAFF; cdr3_nt: TGTGCCAGCAGCGTAGGGAACCCGAACACTGAAGCTTTCTTT
d_call: -; clone_size: -; v_call: TRBV6-4; j_call: TRBJ2-3; cdr3_aa: CASSDELRDSTDTQYF; cdr3_nt: TGTGCCAGCAGTGACGAGCTCCGGGACAGCACAGATACGCAGTATTTT
d_call: TRBD2; clone_size: -; v_call: TRBV7-2; j_call: TRBJ2-2; cdr3_aa: CASSPTGGNTGELFF; cdr3_nt: TGTGCCAGCAGCCCCACGGGAGGAAACACCGGGGAGCTGTTTTTT
d_call: -; clone_size: once; v_call: TRBV5-1; j_call: TRBJ1-3; cdr3_aa: CASSLGLSGNTIYF; cdr3_nt: TGCGCCAGCAGCTTGGGGTTATCTGGAAACACCATATATTTT
d_call: -; clone_size: once; v_call: TRBV28; j_call: TRBJ1-2; cdr3_aa: CASSSPNVYGYTF; cdr3_nt: TGTGCCAGCAGTTCGCCCAACGTCTATGGCTACACCTTC
d_call: -; clone_size: once; v_call: TRBV5-5; j_call: TRBJ2-1; cdr3_aa: CASSPGLSSYNEQFF; cdr3_nt: TGTGCCAGCAGCCCGGGACTTAGCTCCTACAATGAGCAGTTCTTC
d_call: TRBD1; clone_size: -; v_call: TRBV5-1; j_call: TRBJ1-1; cdr3_aa: CASSAGQKQMNTEAFF; cdr3_nt: TGCGCCAGCAGCGCGGGACAGAAACAAATGAACACTGAAGCTTTCTTT
d_call: -; clone_size: few; v_call: TRBV19; j_call: TRBJ1-6; cdr3_aa: CASTPGPYSPLHF; cdr3_nt: TGTGCCAGTACCCCCGGGCCGTATTCACCCCTCCACTTT